This T cell receptor (beta chain) was captured by sequencing in a study of CD8+ T cells in alopecia areata. Treatment specified: oral pan-JAK inhibitor, 5-10 mg twice daily. The study team obtained lesional scalp punch biopsies and peripheral blood from alopecia areata patients. V gave up 7 bases and J gave up 7 bases, with 16 bases separating them. The germline V gene has CDR1 SQVTM and CDR2 ANQGSEA. CDR3 length equals 12 residues. RNA, once extracted, was reverse transcribed into cDNA for use as the sequencing template. Produced via immunoSEQ multiplex PCR; TCRdb's table is partial and in-frame only. The sample lists tens of thousands of clones, about two thirds occurring once.

The TCR originated in a human donor with alopecia areata. The material sequenced was CD8+ T cells sorted from blood, taken at approximately week 42, from a patient treated with tofacitinib. The chain uses TRBV29-1 and TRBJ1-1, with D perhaps matching TRBD1 (5 bases). This CDR3 is CSGIDQGYEAFF. Here the CDR3 DNA reads TGCAGCGGGATAGACCAGGGATATGAAGCTTTCTTT.